Listed here are 10 T cell receptor beta chains from one sample, sequenced in a study of molecular identifiers for immune sequencing clone quantification. TCRdb re-derived calls from the PCR reads in MiXCR, one entry per CDR3 protein. The sample has 75,000 to 95,000 distinct CDR3 sequences; about 23% are singletons. The specimen sequenced was naive CD8+ T cells from blood, with Jurkat cell RNA spiked in. Subset described: FACS-sorted CD8+CD4-CCR7+CD45RA+ naive T cells. These TCRs come from a human donor in good health. Some libraries in this study had Jurkat cell RNA spiked in.

Details on this clonotype: Possible read error: a much larger clone is one base away. This chain uses TRBV9 with TRBJ2-7; 7 nucleotides match TRBD2. The length of the CDR3 is 16 residues. Trimming took 3 bases from V and 1 from J; bases not matched to a gene: 10. Germline V gene lookup returns CDR1 SGDLS and CDR2 YYNGEE. CDR3 sequence: CASSEGPAGPSYEQYF. The CDR3 bases are TGTGCCAGCAGCGAGGGACCAGCGGGACCTTCCTACGAGCAGTACTTC.

As concerns this clonotype: A much larger clone is a single base away; this may be a read error. The CDR3, as DNA: TGTGCCAGCAGCGCCCCGCACACCGGGGAGCTGTTTTTT. Protein product: CASSAPHTGELFF. This rearrangement joins TRBV11-2 to TRBJ2-2, with D uncertain. Germline-derived CDR1 and CDR2 are SGHAT and FQNNGV. V dropped 5 bases and J dropped 3 bases, with 7 bases sitting between them. The CDR3 is 13 amino acids.

This clonotype was detected ten times or more. The rearrangement joins TRBV7-9 to TRBJ2-2, with TRBD1 as a possible D gene (5 bases). This CDR3 spans 15 amino acids. Between the trimmed V and J ends, which lost 5 bases and 5 bases, there was a span of 15 bases. Germline V gene sequence: CDR1 SEHNR, CDR2 FQNEAQ (reference sequence). CDR3 sequence (DNA): TGTGCCAGCAGCCCCGCACAGGAACTGACCGGGGAGCTGTTTTTT. This encodes CASSPAQELTGELFF.

This clonotype came up many times. This chain links TRBV11-2 with TRBJ2-1; D not resolved. Germline-derived CDR1 and CDR2 are SGHAT and FQNNGV. The CDR3 spans 14 residues. The ends were cut back, 3 bases at V and 0 bases at J, with 6 bases in the middle. CDR3 amino acids: CASSLFSSYNEQFF. In nucleotides, the CDR3 is TGTGCCAGCAGCTTGTTTAGCTCCTACAATGAGCAGTTCTTC.

This clonotype was counted ten times or more. V gene TRBV4-1 combines with J gene TRBJ1-5; D is undetermined. In germline, CDR1 is MGHRA, CDR2 YSYEKL. Trimming took off 3 bases at V and 2 bases at J, with 17 bases between the two ends. The length of the CDR3 is 17 residues. The DNA for the CDR3 is TGCGCCAGCAGCCAGGATGTTGGGGTAACCGGCAATCAGCCCCAGCATTTT. Residues: CASSQDVGVTGNQPQHF.

The chain recombines TRBV9 with TRBJ2-5; tentatively, D is TRBD2 (6 bases). The CDR3 totals 15 residues. The V gene lost 1 base and the J gene lost 10 bases, with 20 bases spanning the gap. Germline V lookup: CDR1 SGDLS, CDR2 YYNGEE. For the CDR3, the DNA is TGTGCCAGCAGCGTAAGAGTTGATGATAGGAGGGACCAGTACTTC. Protein product: CASSVRVDDRRDQYF. Based on the CDR3 plus reference TRBV9 and TRBJ2-5, the full variable domain is DSGVTQTPKHLITATGQRVTLRCSPRSGDLSVYWYQQSLDQGLQFLIQYYNGEERAKGNILERFSAQQFPDLHSELNLSSLELGDSALYFCASSVRVDDRRDQYFGPGTRLLVL.

In this sample, this clonotype turned up a few times. The chain uses TRBV28 and TRBJ1-4, with 12 bases identical to TRBD1. In germline, CDR1 is MDHEN, CDR2 SYDVKM. Germline trimming cut 11 bases from V and 4 bases from J; bases unmatched to any gene: 11. CDR3 length: 16 amino acids. CDR3 sequence reads: CAAQGTGGHDNEKLFF. The CDR3 coding sequence is TGTGCCGCCCAAGGGACAGGGGGCCATGATAATGAAAAACTGTTTTTT.

This clonotype was seen a few times. The chain joins TRBV6-4 to TRBJ2-1; 9 bases agree with TRBD2. Germline lookup yields CDR1 MRHNA and CDR2 SNTAGT. The J segment lost 9 bases and the V segment lost 3 bases, leaving 6 bases of the junction unmatched. The CDR3 contains 14 residues. The CDR3 DNA reads TGTGCCAGCAGTGATACGGGACTAGCCGGTGAGCAGTTCTTC. This translates into CASSDTGLAGEQFF.

This clonotype showed up many times. The chain employs TRBV7-9 and TRBJ2-3; D gene uncertain. CDR1 is SEHNR, CDR2 FQNEAQ, per germline (reference sequence). This CDR3 region has 13 residues. Trimming shortened V by 7 bases and J by 0 bases, and 8 bases separated the two germline ends. DNA of the CDR3: TGTGCCAGCACGGATAGTAGCACAGATACGCAGTATTTT. Protein: CASTDSSTDTQYF.

To note about this clonotype: One junction end disagrees with the germline gene, perhaps due to a read error. V is TRBV13 and J is TRBJ2-3; D not resolved. The CDR3 length is 12 residues. Germline V CDR1 and CDR2: PRHDT, FYEKMQ (reference sequence). Here the CDR3 reads CASSLHTDPQYF. In nucleotides, the CDR3 is TGTGCCAGCAGCCTCCACACAGATCCGCAGTATTTT.